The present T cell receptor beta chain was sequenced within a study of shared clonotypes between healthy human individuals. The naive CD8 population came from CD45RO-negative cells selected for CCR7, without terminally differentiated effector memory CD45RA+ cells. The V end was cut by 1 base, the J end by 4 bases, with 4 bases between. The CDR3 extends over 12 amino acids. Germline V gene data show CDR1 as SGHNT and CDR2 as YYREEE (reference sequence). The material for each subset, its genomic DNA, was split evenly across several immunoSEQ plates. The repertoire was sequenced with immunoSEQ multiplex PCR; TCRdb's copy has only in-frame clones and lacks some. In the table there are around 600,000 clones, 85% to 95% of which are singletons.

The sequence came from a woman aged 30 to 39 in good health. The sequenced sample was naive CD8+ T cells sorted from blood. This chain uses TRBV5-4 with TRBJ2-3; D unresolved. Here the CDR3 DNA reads TGTGCCAGCAGCTTGTGGTCAGATACGCAGTATTTT. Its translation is CASSLWSDTQYF.